The clone carrying this T cell receptor beta chain showed up just a few times. This entry is derived from a study of blood T cell repertoires in COVID-19. Study background: Nucleic acid was either cDNA or gDNA, and it came from T cells, B-cell-depleted T cells, or PBMCs.

CDR3 length: 17 residues. V lost 4 bases and J lost 0; bases outside the gene matches: 5. Per the germline V gene, CDR1 is KGHDR and CDR2 is SFDVKD. How the authors handled the data: Amplifying reference gene primers gave estimates of nucleated cell counts. This table comes from immunoSEQ multiplex PCR, and its TCRdb copy is limited to in-frame clones, with some not included. Clone size and the V and J calls come from that table; the DNA yielded D and trimming. The repertoire holds about 91,000 clones, with around four fifths as singletons. The chain recombines TRBV24-1 with TRBJ2-1, with 10 positions matching TRBD2. Material: peripheral blood. The sequence came from a woman of 80 years or more with acute or convalescent COVID-19. The CDR3 spells CATSEGRTSGSYNEQFF. The CDR3, as DNA: TGTGCCACCAGTGAAGGACGGACTAGCGGCTCCTACAATGAGCAGTTCTTC.